This T cell receptor (beta chain) came from a study of identical twins. Study results and caveats: Cord blood beta clonotypes that were abundant carried fewer insertions, and memory repertoires showed no such trend.

Template switching added a universal primer binding site, and final cDNA carried unique molecular identifiers. MiXCR, run by TCRdb on the 5' RACE reads, gives a single entry per CDR3 protein. Among some 1,700,000 distinct CDR3 sequences listed, around a third were seen once. With respect to this clonotype: Its cognate antigen is unknown.

The source material was cord blood. The origin of this receptor is a newborn girl in good health.

The CDR3 region is CSATTSGGARDTQYF. The CDR3 coding sequence is TGCAGTGCCACCACTAGCGGGGGGGCCAGAGATACGCAGTATTTT. This rearrangement joins TRBV20-1 to TRBJ2-3; 13 bases match TRBD2. V shed 6 bases, J shed 5 bases, and the junction held 8 bases outside the gene matches. CDR1 DFQATT and CDR2 SNEGSKA come from the germline V gene (reference sequence). The CDR3 covers 15 residues.